The 28 T cell receptor beta chains reported below all come from one sample, sequenced in a study of blood T cell repertoires in COVID-19. Profiling relied on immunoSEQ multiplex PCR, and the TCRdb table lists in-frame clones only, not all of them. Of 150,000 to 200,000 clones listed, around 87% are singletons. The sequencing input was peripheral blood. These receptor sequences come from a middle-aged man with active or convalescent COVID-19.

The rearrangement uses TRBV5-1 and TRBJ2-7; 11 bases map to TRBD1. CDR3 length: 15 residues. Unmatched junction bases numbered 3, after V lost 0 bases and J lost 4 bases. The germline V gene encodes CDR1 SGHRS and CDR2 YFSETQ. The chain's CDR3 is CASSLAGDRGYEQYF. The CDR3 DNA sequence: TGCGCCAGCAGCTTGGCGGGGGACAGGGGGTACGAGCAGTACTTC.

This rearrangement joins TRBV16 to TRBJ1-2; 8 bases map to TRBD1. The length of the CDR3 is 16 residues. The germline gives CDR1 KGHSY, CDR2 FQNENV. Trimming took 4 bases from V and 6 from J; bases not matched to a gene: 13. The DNA for the CDR3 is TGTGCCAGCAGCCGGCAAACGTCCCGGGACAGGAATGGCTACACCTTC. Protein: CASSRQTSRDRNGYTF. The full variable domain, its missing parts supplied by reference TRBV16 and TRBJ1-2, is GEEVAQTPKHLVRGEGQKAKLYCAPIKGHSYVFWYQQVLKNEFKFLISFQNENVFDETGMPKERFSAKCLPNSPCSLEIQATKLEDSAVYFCASSRQTSRDRNGYTFGSGTRLTVV.

The chain is built from TRBV9 and TRBJ2-3; 9 bases match TRBD2. Germline CDR1 and CDR2: SGDLS and YYNGEE. The CDR3 totals 17 residues. Unmatched junction bases numbered 14, after V lost 4 bases and J lost 5 bases. The CDR3 nucleotides read TGTGCCAGCAGCCCTGGCCATGCGGGGGGGCCTAGAGATACGCAGTATTTT. Encoded protein: CASSPGHAGGPRDTQYF. The full variable domain, its missing parts supplied by reference TRBV9 and TRBJ2-3, is DSGVTQTPKHLITATGQRVTLRCSPRSGDLSVYWYQQSLDQGLQFLIQYYNGEERAKGNILERFSAQQFPDLHSELNLSSLELGDSALYFCASSPGHAGGPRDTQYFGPGTRLTVL.

The chain combines TRBV24-1 with TRBJ2-1, with 7 bases aligning to TRBD1. With V trimmed by 7 bases and J by 8 bases, 19 bases remained unmatched. This CDR3 is built from 17 residues. CDR1 is KGHDR, CDR2 SFDVKD, per germline. This CDR3 is CATSPFTGTALVHEQFF. Here the CDR3 DNA reads TGTGCCACCAGCCCGTTTACCGGGACAGCTCTGGTCCATGAGCAGTTCTTC.

J is TRBJ1-2 and V is TRBV7-9, with a possible D match to TRBD1 (6 bases). V was shortened by 8 bases and J by 8 bases, with 18 bases between the two germline ends. This CDR3 is 13 amino acids long. The germline V gene encodes CDR1 SEHNR and CDR2 FQNEAQ (reference sequence). CDR3 residues: CASSRTEKVGYTF. As DNA, the CDR3 is TGTGCCAGCTCAAGGACAGAGAAGGTGGGCTACACCTTC.

V and J are TRBV6-2 or TRBV6-3 and TRBJ2-1, with D possibly being TRBD1 (6 bases). This CDR3 has 15 residues. The germline V gene has CDR1 MNHEY and CDR2 SVGEGT. Trimming left V 6 bases short and J 8 bases short, with 20 bases between. The CDR3 protein is CASSNDRTLRDEQFF. For the CDR3, the DNA is TGTGCCAGCAGCAACGACAGGACCCTACGCGATGAGCAGTTCTTC.

This sequence joins TRBV7-8 and TRBJ1-5; D is ambiguous. The CDR3 covers 15 residues. CDR1 and CDR2 (germline): SGHVS, FQNEAQ. V lost 0 bases and J 1 base, leaving 7 bases between the germline ends. As DNA, the CDR3 is TGTGCCAGCAGCTTAGCGGCCGGGAGCAATCAGCCCCAGCATTTT. Encoded protein: CASSLAAGSNQPQHF.

A single count supports this clone. This sequence joins TRBV25-1 and TRBJ1-1, with 7 bases identical to TRBD1. This CDR3 comprises 15 residues. From germline, CDR1 is MGHDK and CDR2 SYGVNS. The junction had 7 bases not matched to a gene; V was cut back by 3 bases and J by 3 bases. The CDR3, as DNA: TGTGCCAGCAGTGACCCAGCAGGGGGTGACACTGAAGCTTTCTTT. Protein: CASSDPAGGDTEAFF.

This chain links TRBV5-4 with TRBJ2-1; 10 nucleotides match TRBD2. Germline trimming cut 0 bases from V and 0 bases from J; bases unmatched to any gene: 12. CDR1 SGHNT and CDR2 YYREEE come from the germline V gene (reference sequence). The length of the CDR3 is 20 residues. CDR3 loop: CASSLEAGGKVYISYNEQFF. The CDR3 coding sequence is TGTGCCAGCAGCTTGGAAGCGGGGGGGAAGGTTTACATCTCCTACAATGAGCAGTTCTTC.

V is TRBV6-5 and J is TRBJ1-5; 7 bases are shared with TRBD1. Trimming cost V 7 bases and J 10 bases; bases outside gene matches: 16. Looked up from germline, CDR1 is MNHEY and CDR2 is SVGAGI. The CDR3 contains 15 residues. The CDR3 DNA follows: TGTGCCAGCAATTTAGTGACTAGGACAGGTAATCCCCAGCATTTT. Residues: CASNLVTRTGNPQHF.

This clone was found a few times. This chain joins TRBV5-1 and TRBJ2-2; 7 positions agree with TRBD2. Trimming at V came to 4 bases and at J to 7 bases, leaving 7 bases not matched to a gene. There are 14 residues in the CDR3. Per germline, CDR1 SGHRS and CDR2 YFSETQ. CDR3 region: CASSLAGEGGELFF. Here the CDR3 DNA reads TGCGCCAGCAGCCTAGCCGGGGAGGGCGGGGAGCTGTTTTTT. The full variable domain, its missing parts supplied by reference TRBV5-1 and TRBJ2-2, is KAGVTQTPRYLIKTRGQQVTLSCSPISGHRSVSWYQQTPGQGLQFLFEYFSETQRNKGNFPGRFSGRQFSNSRSEMNVSTLELGDSALYLCASSLAGEGGELFFGEGSRLTVL.

V and J are TRBV30 and TRBJ2-2; TRBD1 agrees at 8 bases. V dropped 1 base and J dropped 4; count of bases not matched to a gene: 5. Germline assignment: CDR1 GTSNPN and CDR2 SVGIG (reference sequence). This CDR3 comprises 15 residues. The DNA for the CDR3 is TGTGCCTGGAGTGGAGGGACAGGCTTCACCGGGGAGCTGTTTTTT. Encoded protein: CAWSGGTGFTGELFF.

The chain combines TRBV4-3 with TRBJ1-2, with a tentative D call TRBD1 (6 bases). V was cut by 0 bases and J by 5 bases, with 13 bases left in between. The CDR3 spans 15 residues. In germline, CDR1 is LGHNA, CDR2 YSLEER. The CDR3 loop is CASSQDFPGEYGYTF. The CDR3 nucleotides are TGCGCCAGCAGCCAAGATTTCCCAGGGGAGTATGGCTACACCTTC.

The chain links TRBV18 to TRBJ1-5, with D possibly being TRBD1 (6 bases). The V and J ends lost 4 bases and 5 bases respectively, with 12 bases between them. The CDR3 runs 14 residues. CDR1 and CDR2 from the germline V gene are KGHSH and LQKENI. The CDR3 spells CASSLQGNDQPQHF. CDR3 nucleotide sequence: TGTGCCAGCTCACTCCAGGGGAACGATCAGCCCCAGCATTTT.

Comment on this clone: At one boundary the junction diverges from the germline segment, which might be a read error. The chain recombines TRBV7-7 with TRBJ2-3; TRBD2 is a possible D gene (5 bases). This CDR3 comprises 15 residues. Germline loops: CDR1 SSHAT, CDR2 FNYEAQ (reference sequence). The CDR3 region is CASSSGRSTTDTQYF. The CDR3 nucleotides read TGTGCTAGCAGCTCCGGTAGGTCGACTACCGATACGCAGTATTTT.

V is TRBV3-1 (or the pseudogene TRBV3-2) and J is TRBJ2-5, with 16 nucleotides matching TRBD2. The ends lost 2 bases at V and 5 bases at J; junction bases unmatched: 14. The V gene's germline CDR1 is LGHDT and CDR2 YNNKEL (reference sequence). CDR3 size: 20 residues. For the CDR3, the DNA is TGTGCCAGCAGCCAAAGGCGCCCGGGACTAGCGGGGGGGTTTTTGGAGACCCAGTACTTC. Amino acid sequence: CASSQRRPGLAGGFLETQYF.

The chain recombines TRBV10-3 with TRBJ1-1; unclear D gene. V was cut by 2 bases and J by 8 bases, with 9 bases left in between. Germline lookup yields CDR1 ENHRY and CDR2 SYGVKD. The CDR3 has 12 amino acids. The DNA for the CDR3 is TGTGCCATCAGTGAGATGAGTATGGAAGCTTTCTTT. Translated: CAISEMSMEAFF.

The chain couples TRBV27 to TRBJ1-1, with 10 bases that match TRBD1. CDR1 MNHEY and CDR2 SMNVEV come from the germline V gene (reference sequence). Trimming took 2 bases from V and 5 from J; bases not matched to a gene: 2. This CDR3 contains 14 residues. The DNA for the CDR3 is TGTGCCAGCAGTTTAGGGACAGGGGTGACTGAAGCTTTCTTT. The encoded protein is CASSLGTGVTEAFF.

The chain uses TRBV12-3 or TRBV12-4 and TRBJ2-7; 7 nucleotides align to TRBD1. This CDR3 contains 13 residues. The V and J ends lost 7 bases and 1 base, in that order; junction bases with no gene match: 4. As DNA, the CDR3 is TGTGCCAGCATGGGGACAGTATCCTACGAGCAGTACTTC. Protein sequence: CASMGTVSYEQYF.

V usage is TRBV6-6 and J usage is TRBJ2-3, with a weak D call TRBD1 (5 bases). CDR1 and CDR2 (germline): MNHNY, SVGAGI (reference sequence). V was pared by 6 bases and J by 2 bases, with 12 bases between. The CDR3 has 14 residues. The CDR3 reads CASSPDKITDTQYF. CDR3 DNA sequence: TGTGCCAGCAGCCCGGACAAAATCACAGATACGCAGTATTTT.

The chain joins TRBV6-4 to TRBJ1-5, with D uncertain. The CDR3 runs 16 residues. CDR1 and CDR2 (germline): MRHNA, SNTAGT. V shed 9 bases and J shed 0 bases, with 18 bases lying between them. The CDR3 coding sequence is TGTGCCAGTCCCCGCGTGAGGACTTATAGCAATCAGCCCCAGCATTTT. Translated: CASPRVRTYSNQPQHF.

The V and J genes are TRBV7-2 and TRBJ2-3, with 10 nucleotides matching TRBD2. The length of the CDR3 is 15 residues. Germline loops: CDR1 SGHTA, CDR2 FQGNSA. V shed 5 bases, J shed 5 bases, and the junction held 7 bases outside the gene matches. The CDR3 here is CASSNSGGRGDTQYF. CDR3 bases: TGTGCCAGCAGCAATAGCGGGGGGCGGGGAGATACGCAGTATTTT.

This clone was counted a single time. This rearrangement joins TRBV5-5 to TRBJ1-2; 9 bases agree with TRBD1. The CDR3 runs 16 residues. Unmatched junction bases numbered 12, after V lost 5 bases and J lost 4 bases. CDR1 is SGHKS and CDR2 is YYEKEE in the germline V gene (reference sequence). The CDR3 reads CASSSTGTGSLYGYTF. CDR3 coding DNA: TGTGCCAGCAGTTCGACCGGGACAGGGTCTCTCTATGGCTACACCTTC.

The chain is built from TRBV19 and TRBJ1-1; tentatively, D is TRBD1 (6 bases). V gave up 5 bases and J gave up 4 bases, with 14 bases separating them. Germline CDR1 and CDR2: LNHDA and SQIVND (reference sequence). The CDR3 spans 14 residues. CDR3 DNA sequence: TGTGCCAGTAGTTCACAGGGCGAGGGCACTGAAGCTTTCTTT. Translated: CASSSQGEGTEAFF.

As to this clone: An end of the junction differs from the germline gene, which may be a read error. The chain carries TRBV11-2 and TRBJ1-4; 9 positions agree with TRBD1. CDR1 is SGHAT and CDR2 is FQNNGV in the germline V gene. This CDR3 has 16 amino acids. The CDR3 coding sequence is TGTGCCAGCACCTTATCGTGGGGACAGGGAGGTGAAAAACTGTTTTTT. Protein: CASTLSWGQGGEKLFF.

This sequence joins TRBV21-1 and TRBJ1-3. TRBV21-1 is a documented pseudogene. The CDR3 totals 14 residues. The DNA of the CDR3 is TGTGCCAGCAGCAACCGGGGAGCCGGAAACACCATATATTTT. Protein: CASSNRGAGNTIYF.

Only one count was recorded for this clone. Other DNA sequences in the same sample also yield this CDR3. The chain has TRBV5-5 and TRBJ2-1; 8 nucleotides agree with TRBD1. The CDR3 has 15 amino acids. Germline CDR1 SGHKS, CDR2 YYEKEE (reference sequence). V lost 5 bases to trimming and J lost 0 bases; unmatched junction nucleotides: 4. The DNA of the CDR3 is TGTGCCAGCAGTCAAACAGGGGGCTCCTACAATGAGCAGTTCTTC. The encoded protein is CASSQTGGSYNEQFF.

As DNA, the CDR3 is TGTGCCACCTCTCGGGGGGGAGGGGGGTCGAGCTCCTACAATGAGCAGTTCTTC. As protein: CATSRGGGGSSSYNEQFF. V is TRBV7-6 and J is TRBJ2-1, with 8 bases matching TRBD2. Trimming removed 10 bases from V and 0 bases from J; junction bases left unmatched: 17. Germline CDR1 is SGHVS and CDR2 is FNYEAQ. The CDR3 covers 18 residues.